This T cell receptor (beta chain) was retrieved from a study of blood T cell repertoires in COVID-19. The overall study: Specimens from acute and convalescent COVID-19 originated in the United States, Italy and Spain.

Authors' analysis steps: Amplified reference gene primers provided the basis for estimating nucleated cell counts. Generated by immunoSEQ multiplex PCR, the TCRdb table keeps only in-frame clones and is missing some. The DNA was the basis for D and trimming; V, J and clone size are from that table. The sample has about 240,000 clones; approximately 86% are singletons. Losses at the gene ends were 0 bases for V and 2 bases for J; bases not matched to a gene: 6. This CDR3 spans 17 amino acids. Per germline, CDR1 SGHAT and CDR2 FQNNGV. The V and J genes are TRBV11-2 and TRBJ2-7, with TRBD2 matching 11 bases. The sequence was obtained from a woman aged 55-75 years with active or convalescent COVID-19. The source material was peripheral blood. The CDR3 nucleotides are TGTGCCAGCAGCTTAGACCGTAGCGGGAGGGTCCCCTACGAGCAGTACTTC. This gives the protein CASSLDRSGRVPYEQYF.